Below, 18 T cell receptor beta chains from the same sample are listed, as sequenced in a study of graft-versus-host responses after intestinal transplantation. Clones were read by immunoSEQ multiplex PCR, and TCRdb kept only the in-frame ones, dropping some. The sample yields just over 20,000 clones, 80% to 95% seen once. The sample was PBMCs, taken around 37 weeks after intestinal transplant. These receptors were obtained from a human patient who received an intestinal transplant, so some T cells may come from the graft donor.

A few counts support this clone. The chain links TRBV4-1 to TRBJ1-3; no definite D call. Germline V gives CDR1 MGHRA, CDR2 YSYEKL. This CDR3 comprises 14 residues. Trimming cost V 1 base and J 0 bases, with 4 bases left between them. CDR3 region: CASSQGHSGNTIYF. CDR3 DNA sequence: TGCGCCAGCAGCCAAGGACACTCTGGAAACACCATATATTTT.

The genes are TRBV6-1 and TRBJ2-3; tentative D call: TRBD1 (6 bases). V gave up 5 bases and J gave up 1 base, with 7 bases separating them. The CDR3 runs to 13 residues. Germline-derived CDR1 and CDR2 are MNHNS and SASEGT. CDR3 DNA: TGTGCCAGCAGTAGACAGGGCACAGATACGCAGTATTTT. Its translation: CASSRQGTDTQYF.

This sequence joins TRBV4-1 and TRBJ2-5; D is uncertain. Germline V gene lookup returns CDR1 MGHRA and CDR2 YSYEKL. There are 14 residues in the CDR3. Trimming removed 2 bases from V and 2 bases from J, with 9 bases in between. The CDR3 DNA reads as TGCGCCAGCAGCCAATTTCCAATACAAGAGACCCAGTACTTC. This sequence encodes CASSQFPIQETQYF.

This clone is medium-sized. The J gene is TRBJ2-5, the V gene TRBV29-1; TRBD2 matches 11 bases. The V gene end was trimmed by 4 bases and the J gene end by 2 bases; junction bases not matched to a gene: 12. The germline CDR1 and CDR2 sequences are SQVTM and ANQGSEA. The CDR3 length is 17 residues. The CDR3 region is CSVVYSGRAPRQETQYF. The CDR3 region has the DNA TGCAGCGTTGTATATAGCGGGAGGGCACCCAGGCAAGAGACCCAGTACTTC.

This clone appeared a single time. The CDR3 protein is CASSLGQGAPYEQYF. The CDR3 DNA reads TGTGCCAGCAGCCTAGGACAGGGGGCCCCCTACGAGCAGTACTTC. The chain couples TRBV27 to TRBJ2-7; TRBD1 aligns across 11 bases. Germline V lookup: CDR1 MNHEY, CDR2 SMNVEV (reference sequence). There are 15 residues in the CDR3. J was trimmed by 2 bases and V by 6 bases; bases with no gene match: 6.

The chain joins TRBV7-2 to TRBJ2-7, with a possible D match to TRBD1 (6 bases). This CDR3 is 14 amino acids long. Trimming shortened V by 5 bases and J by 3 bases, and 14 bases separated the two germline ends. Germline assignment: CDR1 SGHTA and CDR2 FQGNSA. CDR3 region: CASSLSYRDYEQYF. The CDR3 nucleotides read TGTGCCAGCAGCCTCTCCTACAGGGACTACGAGCAGTACTTC.

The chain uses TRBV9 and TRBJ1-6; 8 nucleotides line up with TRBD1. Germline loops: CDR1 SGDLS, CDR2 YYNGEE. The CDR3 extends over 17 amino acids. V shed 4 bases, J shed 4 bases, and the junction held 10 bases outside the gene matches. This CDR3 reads CASSLGQGGGYNSPLHF. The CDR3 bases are TGTGCCAGCAGCTTAGGACAGGGCGGAGGTTATAATTCACCCCTCCACTTT.

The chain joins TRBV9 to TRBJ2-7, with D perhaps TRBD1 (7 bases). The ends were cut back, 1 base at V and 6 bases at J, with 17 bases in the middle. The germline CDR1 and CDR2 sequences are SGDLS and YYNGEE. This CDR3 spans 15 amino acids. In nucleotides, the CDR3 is TGTGCCAGCAGCGTATGGGGGGACAGAGGATCCGAGCAGTACTTC. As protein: CASSVWGDRGSEQYF.

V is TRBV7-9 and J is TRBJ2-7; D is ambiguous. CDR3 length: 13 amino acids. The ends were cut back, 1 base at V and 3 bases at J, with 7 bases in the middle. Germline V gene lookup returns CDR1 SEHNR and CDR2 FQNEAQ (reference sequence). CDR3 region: CASSLGDGYEQYF. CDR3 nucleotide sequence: TGTGCCAGCAGCTTAGGAGATGGCTACGAGCAGTACTTC.

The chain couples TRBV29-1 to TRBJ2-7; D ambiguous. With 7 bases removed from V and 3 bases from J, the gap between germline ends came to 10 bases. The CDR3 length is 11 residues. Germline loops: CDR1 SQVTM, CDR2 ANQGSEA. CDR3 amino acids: CSAGQNYEQYF. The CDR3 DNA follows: TGCAGCGCCGGGCAGAACTACGAGCAGTACTTC.

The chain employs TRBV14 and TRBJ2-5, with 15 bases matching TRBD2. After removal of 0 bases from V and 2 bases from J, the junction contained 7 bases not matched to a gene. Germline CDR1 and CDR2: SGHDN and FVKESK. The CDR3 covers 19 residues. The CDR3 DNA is TGTGCCAGCAGCCAAGATTGGACTAGCGGGAGGGCCCGGCAAGAGACCCAGTACTTC. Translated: CASSQDWTSGRARQETQYF.

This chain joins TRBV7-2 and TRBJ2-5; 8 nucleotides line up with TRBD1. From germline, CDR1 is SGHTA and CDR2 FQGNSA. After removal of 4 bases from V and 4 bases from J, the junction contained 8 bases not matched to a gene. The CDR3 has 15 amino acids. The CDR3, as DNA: TGTGCCAGCAGCTCCGGACAGGGTTGGGGAGAGACCCAGTACTTC. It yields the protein CASSSGQGWGETQYF.

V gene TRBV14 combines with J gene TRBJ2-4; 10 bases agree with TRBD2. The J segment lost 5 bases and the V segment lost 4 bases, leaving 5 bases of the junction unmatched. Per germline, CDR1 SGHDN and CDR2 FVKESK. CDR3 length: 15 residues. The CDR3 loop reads CASSPLSGRENIQYF. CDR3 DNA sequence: TGTGCCAGCAGCCCCCTAAGCGGGAGGGAAAACATTCAGTACTTC.

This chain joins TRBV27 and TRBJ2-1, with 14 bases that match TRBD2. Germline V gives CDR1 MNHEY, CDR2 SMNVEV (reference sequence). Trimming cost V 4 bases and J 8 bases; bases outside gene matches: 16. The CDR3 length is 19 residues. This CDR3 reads CASSSSPFPGTSGSYEQFF. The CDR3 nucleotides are TGTGCCAGCAGTTCCTCCCCCTTCCCCGGGACTAGCGGGAGTTATGAGCAGTTCTTC.

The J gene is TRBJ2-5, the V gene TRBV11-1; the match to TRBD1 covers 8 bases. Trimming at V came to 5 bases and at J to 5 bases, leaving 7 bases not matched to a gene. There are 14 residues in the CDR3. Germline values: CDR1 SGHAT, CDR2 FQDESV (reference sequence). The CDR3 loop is CASSDRGPRETQYF. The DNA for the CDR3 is TGTGCCAGCAGCGACAGGGGCCCTCGGGAGACCCAGTACTTC.

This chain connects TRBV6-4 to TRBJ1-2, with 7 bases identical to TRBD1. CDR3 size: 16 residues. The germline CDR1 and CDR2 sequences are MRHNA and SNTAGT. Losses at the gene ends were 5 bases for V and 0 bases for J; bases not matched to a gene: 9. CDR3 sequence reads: CASSSGGGAPNYGYTF. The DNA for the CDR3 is TGTGCCAGCAGTTCCGGAGGGGGCGCACCTAACTATGGCTACACCTTC.

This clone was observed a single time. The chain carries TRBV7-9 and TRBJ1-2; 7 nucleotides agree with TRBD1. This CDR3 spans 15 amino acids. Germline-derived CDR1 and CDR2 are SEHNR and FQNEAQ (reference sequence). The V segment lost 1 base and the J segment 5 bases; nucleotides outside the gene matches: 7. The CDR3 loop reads CASSLVGGQSYGYTF. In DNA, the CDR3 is TGTGCCAGCAGCTTAGTGGGGGGACAGTCGTATGGCTACACCTTC.

Written as DNA, the CDR3 is TGTGCCAGTAGTTCTGGACTTAATTACAATGAGCAGTTCTTC. Translation: CASSSGLNYNEQFF. The genes are TRBV19 and TRBJ2-1, with D possibly matching TRBD2 (5 bases). The CDR3 loop spans 14 amino acids. CDR1 is LNHDA, CDR2 SQIVND, per germline (reference sequence). V was trimmed by 5 bases and J by 4 bases, leaving 12 bases between them.